This record covers a single T cell receptor beta chain. Its specificity is not known. This sample was taken from a study of cytomegalovirus exposure and HLA in healthy donors. Study findings and constraints: A few CMV-associated chains proved CMV antigen-specific in vitro.

PCR employed 60 Vbeta and 13 Jbeta primers. Method: immunoSEQ multiplex PCR; TCRdb's copy keeps in-frame clones and lacks some. This table has around 93,000 clones, nearly 80% appearing once. Trimming stripped 3 bases from V and 3 bases from J, with 20 bases between. Germline values: CDR1 LNHDA, CDR2 SQIVND (reference sequence). The CDR3 is 17 amino acids. Donors showed nominal health when sampled, although they likely had unrecorded immune exposures. Sequenced sample: PBMCs. The clonotype comes from a woman between 40 and 50 years old in good health and CMV-seronegative. V is TRBV19 and J is TRBJ2-5; D call uncertain. The CDR3 DNA sequence: TGTGCCAGTAGTATGGCCCTTGGTGTTAGCCAGAAAGAGACCCAGTACTTC. Translation gives CASSMALGVSQKETQYF.